Sequencing of this T cell receptor (beta chain) was carried out in a study of T-cell reconstitution after alpha-beta-depleted transplantation in children. Study findings and constraints: Several hundred graft clones that had expanded were reportedly the source of alpha-beta T cells about two months after transplant. Surviving recipient cells, namely T cells and thymic progenitors, were the source of high day-60 TCRbeta diversity in some patients. T-cell counts and diversity at one year following transplant were attributed mainly to newly produced T cells.

This clonotype appeared many times. Its antigen remains unknown. Unique molecular identifiers were incorporated when the TCRbeta library was constructed. Via MiXCR, TCRdb re-called the PCR reads, giving one row per CDR3 protein. The top ten hold around a quarter of the sample, which has about 440,000 distinct CDR3 sequences, 43% seen once. With 1 base removed from V and 5 bases from J, the gap between germline ends came to 10 bases. CDR1 SGHTA and CDR2 FQGTGA come from the germline V gene. The CDR3 length is 14 residues. This sequence originates from a girl aged 2 to 10 with aplastic anemia, due to receive a stem cell transplant. This sequence joins TRBV7-3 and TRBJ2-3; tentative D call: TRBD1 (6 bases). Sequencing was performed on PBMCs, taken before TCRalphabeta/CD19-depleted stem cell transplant. This CDR3 reads CASSLRQARDTQYF. In DNA form, the CDR3 reads TGTGCCAGCAGCTTAAGACAGGCGCGAGATACGCAGTATTTT.